The next 27 T cell receptor beta chains were all read from a single sample in a study of siplizumab effects on memory and regulatory T cells. Profiled with immunoSEQ multiplex PCR; TCRdb holds only in-frame clones, not every one. The table records roughly 97,000 clones, 93% of them present only once. Source material: Tregs sorted from blood. The receptor set was obtained from a human donor in good health.

The chain is built from TRBV7-9 and TRBJ2-7; 10 bases agree with TRBD2. The length of the CDR3 is 16 residues. The germline gives CDR1 SEHNR, CDR2 FQNEAQ (reference sequence). Losses at the gene ends were 2 bases for V and 5 bases for J; bases not matched to a gene: 9. The chain's CDR3 is CASSLNQREGQDEQYF. The DNA for the CDR3 is TGTGCCAGCAGCTTAAACCAGCGGGAGGGCCAGGACGAGCAGTACTTC.

The V and J genes are TRBV4-1 and TRBJ1-3; 9 positions match TRBD1. J was trimmed by 4 bases and V by 0 bases; bases with no gene match: 7. The CDR3 consists of 17 residues. Germline values: CDR1 MGHRA, CDR2 YSYEKL. CDR3 DNA sequence: TGCGCCAGCAGCCAAGATTTGGGACAGGGCGTCGGAAACACCATATATTTT. As protein: CASSQDLGQGVGNTIYF.

This chain joins TRBV6-4 and TRBJ2-1, with D uncertain. Trimming removed 6 bases at V and 0 bases at J, with 18 bases between. Per the germline V gene, CDR1 is MRHNA and CDR2 is SNTAGT. This CDR3 contains 17 residues. In DNA, the CDR3 is TGTGCCAGCAGCTTGGACCCCAGCTTTACCTCCTACAATGAGCAGTTCTTC. Its translation: CASSLDPSFTSYNEQFF.

The chain couples TRBV9 to TRBJ1-3; 12 nucleotides agree with TRBD1. V shed 2 bases and J 3 bases; nucleotides not matched to a gene: 9. The CDR3 spans 18 residues. The germline V gene has CDR1 SGDLS and CDR2 YYNGEE. The CDR3 reads CASSVYPGTGGFGNTIYF. The CDR3 bases are TGTGCCAGCAGCGTCTACCCCGGGACAGGGGGCTTTGGAAACACCATATATTTT.

The rearrangement joins TRBV10-3 to TRBJ2-1; 10 bases line up with TRBD2. J was trimmed by 10 bases and V by 6 bases; bases with no gene match: 9. Germline V lookup: CDR1 ENHRY, CDR2 SYGVKD. The CDR3 runs to 14 residues. This chain's CDR3 is CAIRGSSGGEEQFF. As DNA, the CDR3 is TGTGCCATCAGGGGATCTAGCGGGGGAGAAGAGCAGTTCTTC.

CDR3 region: CASSPTSSGNTIYF. In DNA, the CDR3 is TGTGCCAGCTCACCAACTAGCTCTGGAAACACCATATATTTT. The V and J genes are TRBV18 and TRBJ1-3; D not certain. Per the germline V gene, CDR1 is KGHSH and CDR2 is LQKENI. The CDR3 is 14 residues long. V lost 2 bases to trimming and J lost 0 bases, with 5 bases between them.

The J gene is TRBJ2-3, the V gene TRBV14; D is unclear. V lost 6 bases and J 0 bases, leaving 4 bases between the germline ends. The CDR3 loop spans 12 amino acids. Germline CDR1 is SGHDN and CDR2 is FVKESK. The CDR3 spells CASRSSTDTQYF. CDR3 DNA: TGTGCCAGCAGGTCTAGCACAGATACGCAGTATTTT. Drawing the rest from reference TRBV14 and TRBJ2-3, the complete variable domain is EAGVTQFPSHSVIEKGQTVTLRCDPISGHDNLYWYRRVMGKEIKFLLHFVKESKQDESGMPNNRFLAERTGGTYSTLKVQPAELEDSGVYFCASRSSTDTQYFGPGTRLTVL.

V gene TRBV5-4 combines with J gene TRBJ2-1, with D unclear. Trimming pared 0 bases from V and 0 bases from J, leaving 10 bases between. The germline V gene encodes CDR1 SGHNT and CDR2 YYREEE (reference sequence). The CDR3 is 16 residues long. DNA for the CDR3: TGTGCCAGCAGCTTGGCGGGTAATCCCTCCTACAATGAGCAGTTCTTC. It encodes CASSLAGNPSYNEQFF.

The CDR3 DNA is TGTGCCAGTAGTATCTCGACAGGGAGAAGGTCACCCCTCCACTTT. This sequence encodes CASSISTGRRSPLHF. This chain links TRBV19 with TRBJ1-6; 7 nucleotides agree with TRBD1. CDR3 size: 15 residues. Germline-derived CDR1 and CDR2 are LNHDA and SQIVND (reference sequence). V lost 3 bases and J lost 10; bases outside the gene matches: 9.

The chain has TRBV5-6 and TRBJ2-5; TRBD2 agrees at 8 bases. The V segment lost 2 bases and the J segment 3 bases; nucleotides outside the gene matches: 12. This CDR3 region has 17 residues. The germline V gene has CDR1 SGHDT and CDR2 YYEEEE. The DNA of the CDR3 is TGTGCCAGCAGCTTTCCACCGGGACTAGTAGGGGAAGAGACCCAGTACTTC. It translates to CASSFPPGLVGEETQYF.

This sequence joins TRBV18 and TRBJ2-7; 9 nucleotides match TRBD2. The CDR3 sequence is 15 residues long. Per germline, CDR1 KGHSH and CDR2 LQKENI. V lost 0 bases and J lost 6; bases outside the gene matches: 6. CDR3 region: CASSPPDKTSGEQYF. The CDR3 coding sequence is TGTGCCAGCTCACCACCTGACAAGACTAGCGGCGAGCAGTACTTC.

This chain connects TRBV6-5 to TRBJ1-3; the D gene is possibly TRBD1 (5 bases). The germline V gene encodes CDR1 MNHEY and CDR2 SVGAGI. This CDR3 region has 14 residues. Deletions cut 6 bases from V and 2 bases from J, with 11 bases between. Written as DNA, the CDR3 is TGTGCCAGCAGGTCTACAGGAGCTGGAAACACCATATATTTT. Translation: CASRSTGAGNTIYF.

The genes are TRBV6-1 and TRBJ2-7; 7 nucleotides match TRBD1. The V segment lost 3 bases and the J segment 3 bases; nucleotides outside the gene matches: 11. The germline CDR1 and CDR2 sequences are MNHNS and SASEGT. The CDR3 is 16 residues long. The DNA of the CDR3 is TGTGCCAGCAGTGATCGGACAGGTTTAAGGTTCTACGAGCAGTACTTC. It codes for CASSDRTGLRFYEQYF.

Regarding this clone: The junction departs from germline at one end; a sequencing error may be responsible. This chain links TRBV5-1 with TRBJ2-7; tentatively, D is TRBD1 (8 bases). Germline loops: CDR1 SGHRS, CDR2 YFSETQ. The CDR3 runs to 10 residues. The CDR3 sequence: CASGGDRLVF. In DNA, the CDR3 is TGCGCCAGCGGGGGGGACAGGCTGGTCTTC.

The V and J genes are TRBV10-3 and TRBJ2-3; D is tentatively TRBD1 or TRBD2 (6 bases each). The germline gives CDR1 ENHRY, CDR2 SYGVKD. This CDR3 comprises 12 residues. V lost 10 bases to trimming and J lost 4 bases, with 12 bases between them. In nucleotides, the CDR3 is TGTGCCACAGCGGAGGGGGCAGATACGCAGTATTTT. It yields the protein CATAEGADTQYF.

The chain carries TRBV9 and TRBJ2-6; weak D call: TRBD1 (6 bases). The CDR3 has 17 amino acids. V was shortened by 1 base and J by 2 bases, with 13 bases between the two germline ends. The germline V gene has CDR1 SGDLS and CDR2 YYNGEE. This CDR3 is CASSVSIGGAGANVLTF. The CDR3 region has the DNA TGTGCCAGCAGCGTAAGTATAGGGGGAGCTGGGGCCAACGTCCTGACTTTC.

This chain links TRBV6-1 with TRBJ1-2; D ambiguous. Per the germline V gene, CDR1 is MNHNS and CDR2 is SASEGT. The ends were cut back, 4 bases at V and 6 bases at J, with 12 bases in the middle. This CDR3 contains 13 residues. The CDR3 region has the DNA TGTGCCAGCAGTGGCGTTACGGTTAATGGCTACACCTTC. Its protein is CASSGVTVNGYTF.

The chain has TRBV6-4 and TRBJ2-1, with 13 bases aligning to TRBD2. The CDR3 extends over 16 amino acids. V dropped 4 bases and J dropped 9; count of bases not matched to a gene: 9. Looked up from germline, CDR1 is MRHNA and CDR2 is SNTAGT. CDR3 bases: TGTGCCAGCAGTGTGACTAGCGGGGGGCCCCAGGGTGAGCAGTTCTTC. Translating it yields CASSVTSGGPQGEQFF.

The CDR3 nucleotides are TGTGCCAGCAGCTTGGGGAGGGCCACCGGGGAGCTGTTTTTT. This gives the protein CASSLGRATGELFF. This chain uses TRBV7-9 with TRBJ2-2; 7 bases agree with TRBD2. Per germline, CDR1 SEHNR and CDR2 FQNEAQ (reference sequence). CDR3 length equals 14 residues. Trimming took 3 bases from V and 4 from J; bases not matched to a gene: 2.

The gene calls are TRBV11-2 and TRBJ2-5, with 10 positions matching TRBD2. J lost 5 bases, V lost 1 base, and 7 bases had no gene match. This CDR3 region has 16 residues. Germline assignment: CDR1 SGHAT and CDR2 FQNNGV. The CDR3 region is CASSLVSGGAVETQYF. As DNA, the CDR3 is TGTGCCAGCAGCTTAGTCAGCGGGGGGGCCGTGGAGACCCAGTACTTC.

V and J are TRBV6-1 and TRBJ1-2; D is unclear. Trimming removed 4 bases at V and 10 bases at J, with 13 bases between. The length of the CDR3 is 12 residues. Germline V CDR1 and CDR2: MNHNS, SASEGT. CDR3: CASSAGSGVYTF. CDR3 nucleotide sequence: TGTGCCAGCAGTGCAGGAAGTGGGGTCTACACCTTC.

The chain recombines TRBV4-1 with TRBJ1-6, with 8 bases that match TRBD1. Germline-derived CDR1 and CDR2 are MGHRA and YSYEKL. The V segment lost 2 bases and the J segment 14 bases; nucleotides outside the gene matches: 5. The CDR3 runs 13 residues. CDR3 sequence: CASSQLGDRTLHF. Written as DNA, the CDR3 is TGCGCCAGCAGCCAACTTGGGGACAGGACCCTCCACTTT.

The chain employs TRBV2 and TRBJ1-2; the D gene is possibly TRBD1 (6 bases). Trimming shortened V by 3 bases and J by 8 bases, and 13 bases separated the two germline ends. The CDR3 is made up of 13 amino acids. Per the germline V gene, CDR1 is SNHLY and CDR2 is FYNNEI. Written as DNA, the CDR3 is TGTGCCAGCAGTGACAGGGAAAGGGGGGGCTACACCTTC. Residues: CASSDRERGGYTF.

The chain links TRBV21-1 to TRBJ2-3; TRBD2, as called in the table, went unchecked against the DNA. TRBV21-1 is marked as a pseudogene. This CDR3 spans 18 amino acids. CDR3 nucleotide sequence: TGTGCCAGCAGCAAAGAATTTAACGAGGGGGGGCCTTTTGATACGCAGTATTTT. This translates into CASSKEFNEGGPFDTQYF.

The chain employs TRBV6-1 and TRBJ1-5, with D unclear. Germline CDR1 is MNHNS and CDR2 is SASEGT. V dropped 1 base and J dropped 9 bases, with 13 bases sitting between them. The CDR3 totals 14 residues. The CDR3 sequence: CASSEGLGGWPQHF. The DNA for the CDR3 is TGTGCCAGCAGTGAAGGGCTGGGAGGGTGGCCCCAGCATTTT.

This clone was observed once. This rearrangement joins TRBV5-8 to TRBJ2-3; TRBD2 matches at 10 bases. Germline V gene sequence: CDR1 SGHTS, CDR2 YDEGEE. This CDR3 region has 20 residues. V lost 4 bases, J lost 4 bases, and 21 bases stayed unmatched. For the CDR3, the DNA is TGTGCCAGCAGCATATCTTGGGAGAGCGGGAGGGCTAATCGGGCAGATACGCAGTATTTT. It encodes CASSISWESGRANRADTQYF.

The J gene is TRBJ2-7, the V gene TRBV11-2; no clear D gene. This CDR3 region has 11 residues. Trimming left V 0 bases short and J 4 bases short, with 1 base between. Germline CDR1 SGHAT, CDR2 FQNNGV. The CDR3 bases are TGTGCCAGCAGCTTAGAGTACGAGCAGTACTTC. It codes for CASSLEYEQYF.